The rows below give T cell receptor beta chains drawn from one sample of a study of T cell repertoires in cytomegalovirus infection. What these receptors recognize is not known. A single record per CDR3 protein comes from TCRdb applying MiXCR to the reads. The sample lists some 480,000 distinct CDR3 sequences; roughly 34% were seen once. Sequencing used cultured PBMCs, obtained from culture after CMV antigen stimulation. Receptors were obtained from a human donor in good health (CMV status not recorded). Some clones in this sample may be carry-over from other donors' samples. CDR3s include the opening cysteine and the closing phenylalanine or tryptophan. Each record gives: D gene, clone size, V gene, J gene, CDR3 protein, CDR3 DNA. D genes are given only for firm matches. The size of a clone is reported for some rows only, either as once, few or many, or as a class for expanded clones.

NA	NA	TRBV7-8	TRBJ2-2	CASSLVQGGFDTGELFF	TGTGCCAGCAGCTTAGTACAAGGGGGGTTCGACACCGGGGAGCTGTTTTTT
NA	NA	TRBV19	TRBJ1-5	CATLRGVINQPQHF	TGTGCCACCTTAAGAGGGGTGATCAATCAGCCCCAGCATTTT
NA	NA	TRBV29-1	TRBJ2-3	CSVETWDSSTDTQYF	TGCAGCGTTGAAACTTGGGACTCTAGCACAGATACGCAGTATTTT
TRBD2	many	TRBV7-2	TRBJ2-1	CASSGTSVYNEQFF	TGTGCCAGCAGCGGGACTAGCGTATACAATGAGCAGTTCTTC
TRBD2	NA	TRBV7-8	TRBJ2-1	CASSSLDVAGYNEQFF	TGTGCCAGCAGCTCACTCGACGTAGCGGGGTACAATGAGCAGTTCTTC
NA	NA	TRBV20-1	TRBJ1-5	CSASRTRGSQPQHF	TGCAGTGCTAGCCGCACCAGGGGATCTCAGCCCCAGCATTTT
TRBD2	NA	TRBV12-3/TRBV12-4	TRBJ2-1	CASRLAGANEQFF	TGTGCCAGCAGATTAGCGGGAGCGAATGAGCAGTTCTTC
NA	few	TRBV7-9	TRBJ2-3	CASRIDIPTDTQYF	TGTGCCAGCAGGATTGACATCCCCACAGATACGCAGTATTTT
NA	few	TRBV6-8	TRBJ1-2	CASRVGFNYGYTF	TGTGCCAGCAGGGTCGGATTTAACTATGGCTACACCTTC
NA	many	TRBV7-2	TRBJ2-5	CASSRQIQETQYF	TGTGCCAGCAGCCGACAGATTCAAGAGACCCAGTACTTC
NA	many	TRBV7-2	TRBJ1-5	CASSPEGYSNQPQHF	TGTGCCAGCAGCCCCGAGGGCTATAGCAATCAGCCCCAGCATTTT
NA	NA	TRBV4-3	TRBJ2-2	CASSRGTNTGELFF	TGCGCCAGCAGCCGTGGAACGAACACCGGGGAGCTGTTTTTT
NA	NA	TRBV7-2	TRBJ1-2	CASSLAQPSGGYTF	TGTGCCAGCAGCTTAGCACAGCCTTCTGGGGGCTACACCTTC
NA	NA	TRBV6-2/TRBV6-3	TRBJ1-5	CASRKMSNQPQHF	TGTGCCAGCAGGAAGATGAGCAATCAGCCCCAGCATTTT
NA	NA	TRBV6-2/TRBV6-3	TRBJ2-7	CASSYWPGGGEQYF	TGTGCCAGCAGTTACTGGCCCGGTGGAGGCGAGCAGTACTTC
TRBD2	NA	TRBV20-1	TRBJ2-3	CSARDLGGRMTDTQYF	TGCAGTGCTAGAGATCTTGGCGGGAGGATGACAGATACGCAGTATTTT
NA	NA	TRBV10-3	TRBJ1-4	CAISRAAEEKLFF	TGTGCCATCAGTCGTGCTGCAGAGGAAAAACTGTTTTTT
TRBD1	once	TRBV7-9	TRBJ1-1	CASSAHQGATEAFF	TGTGCCAGCAGCGCCCATCAGGGGGCCACTGAAGCTTTCTTT
NA	few	TRBV7-2	TRBJ1-2	CASSSLGVLRGYTF	TGTGCCAGCAGCTCCTTGGGGGTGTTGCGCGGCTACACCTTC
NA	few	TRBV7-2	TRBJ2-3	CASSLERNVDTQYF	TGTGCCAGCAGCTTGGAGCGGAACGTGGATACGCAGTATTTT
NA	few	TRBV3-1	TRBJ2-3	CASSQDYGTDTQYF	TGTGCCAGCAGCCAAGACTACGGCACAGATACGCAGTATTTT
NA	NA	TRBV25-1	TRBJ2-3	CASSEAGSLGDTQYF	TGTGCCAGCAGTGAAGCGGGGAGCCTGGGAGATACGCAGTATTTT
NA	many	TRBV11-2	TRBJ2-5	CASSLVAGNQETQYF	TGTGCCAGCAGCTTAGTTGCTGGGAACCAAGAGACCCAGTACTTC
NA	few	TRBV12-3/TRBV12-4	TRBJ1-3	CASSLLLRNTIYF	TGTGCCAGCAGTCTACTACTTAGAAACACCATATATTTT
NA	NA	TRBV9	TRBJ1-2	CASSQAGGLLNYGYTF	TGTGCCAGCAGCCAAGCCGGCGGGCTACTTAACTATGGCTACACCTTC
NA	few	TRBV6-2/TRBV6-3	TRBJ1-2	CASRPGTPYGYTF	TGTGCCAGCAGACCCGGGACACCCTATGGCTACACCTTC
TRBD2	few	TRBV10-3	TRBJ2-7	CAITSGLSPYEQYF	TGTGCCATCACTTCGGGACTATCCCCCTACGAGCAGTACTTC
NA	NA	TRBV12-3/TRBV12-4	TRBJ1-5	CASRLWGLRNQPQHF	TGTGCCAGCAGGCTGTGGGGGCTAAGGAATCAGCCCCAGCATTTT
NA	few	TRBV15	TRBJ1-3	CATSRGGGSGNTIYF	TGTGCCACCAGCAGAGGAGGAGGCTCTGGAAACACCATATATTTT
TRBD1	NA	TRBV18	TRBJ1-2	CASSPDRADGYTF	TGTGCCAGCTCACCCGACAGGGCCGATGGCTACACCTTC
NA	NA	TRBV6-1	TRBJ2-1	CASNGVGSTPINNEQFF	TGTGCCAGCAATGGCGTCGGAAGTACGCCCATTAACAATGAGCAGTTCTTC
NA	NA	TRBV6-1	TRBJ2-3	CASRTGAQRLPDTQYF	TGTGCCAGCAGGACCGGGGCTCAACGTCTGCCAGATACGCAGTATTTT
NA	few	TRBV7-2	TRBJ2-5	CASSSARAAGETQYF	TGTGCCAGCAGCTCAGCCCGGGCCGCCGGCGAGACCCAGTACTTC
NA	NA	TRBV20-1	TRBJ2-3	CSAPPAALSTDTQYF	TGCAGTGCCCCGCCCGCGGCACTGAGCACAGATACGCAGTATTTT
NA	NA	TRBV19	TRBJ2-2	CASKGTRELFF	TGTGCCAGTAAGGGGACCCGGGAGCTGTTTTTT
TRBD2	NA	TRBV5-1	TRBJ2-3	CASSLDLAATDTQYF	TGCGCCAGCAGCTTGGACCTAGCGGCCACAGATACGCAGTATTTT
TRBD1	NA	TRBV20-1	TRBJ1-2	CSAGQANPLYGYTF	TGCAGTGCTGGACAGGCAAACCCTCTCTATGGCTACACCTTC
NA	NA	TRBV4-3	TRBJ2-7	CASSQDRIGTKNEQYF	TGCGCCAGCAGCCAAGATAGAATAGGGACAAAAAACGAGCAGTACTTC
TRBD1	NA	TRBV6-1	TRBJ1-3	CASRGQGVSGNTIYF	TGTGCCAGCAGGGGACAGGGGGTCTCTGGAAACACCATATATTTT
TRBD1	NA	TRBV4-3	TRBJ1-5	CASSQDGGQGGQPQHF	TGCGCCAGCAGCCAAGATGGAGGACAGGGGGGTCAGCCCCAGCATTTT
TRBD1	NA	TRBV27	TRBJ2-1	CASRPGTGAFGGEQFF	TGTGCCAGCCGTCCCGGGACAGGGGCTTTTGGGGGTGAGCAGTTCTTC
NA	once	TRBV24-1	TRBJ2-3	CATSIEGADTQYF	TGTGCCACCAGTATCGAGGGCGCAGATACGCAGTATTTT
TRBD1	few	TRBV11-2	TRBJ1-2	CASSLGRLQGARGYTF	TGTGCCAGCAGCTTAGGACGATTACAGGGGGCGCGGGGCTACACCTTC
TRBD1	NA	TRBV4-1	TRBJ1-1	CASSQRTGSRAPGEAFF	TGCGCCAGCAGCCAACGGACAGGCTCCAGGGCTCCTGGCGAAGCTTTCTTT
NA	few	TRBV25-1	TRBJ1-6	CASSGGYNSPLHF	TGTGCCAGCAGTGGGGGGTATAATTCACCCCTCCACTTT
NA	few	TRBV24-1	TRBJ2-5	CATSETNRFQETQYF	TGTGCCACCAGTGAGACGAACAGATTCCAAGAGACCCAGTACTTC
TRBD1	NA	TRBV28	TRBJ1-1	CASRQRTGGTEAFF	TGTGCCAGCAGGCAGCGGACAGGGGGCACTGAAGCTTTCTTT
TRBD2	NA	TRBV7-6	TRBJ2-7	CASSSQAGPTYEQYF	TGTGCCAGCAGCTCCCAAGCGGGGCCAACCTACGAGCAGTACTTC
NA	NA	TRBV20-1	TRBJ2-7	CSVPLSSYEQYF	TGCAGTGTCCCCCTAAGCTCCTACGAGCAGTACTTC
NA	many	TRBV4-1	TRBJ1-1	CASSQGAETEAFF	TGCGCCAGCAGCCAAGGCGCGGAAACTGAAGCTTTCTTT